This T cell receptor beta chain was captured by sequencing in a study of technical replicates of blood from a handful of donors. Germline loops: CDR1 LGHNA, CDR2 YNFKEQ. The CDR3 sequence is 14 residues long. The V and J ends lost 0 bases and 1 base respectively, with 4 bases between them. Here immunoSEQ multiplex PCR was the method, and the copy in TCRdb shows in-frame clones only, minus some. The table shows some 15,000 clones, with around nine tenths occurring only once. The sequenced sample consisted of PBMCs. The chain uses TRBV4-2 and TRBJ1-5; D ambiguous. The sequence was obtained from a human donor in good health. CDR3 sequence: CASSQDPSNQPQHF. The CDR3, as DNA: TGTGCCAGCAGCCAAGATCCAAGCAATCAGCCCCAGCATTTT.